This T cell receptor (beta chain) is from a study of CD4 T cells in relation to SARS-CoV-2 and coronaviruses. Cryopreserved PBMCs were CD4-enriched, then split into naive and memory cells. The table came from immunoSEQ multiplex PCR; TCRdb's copy has only in-frame clones and leaves some out. Among about 56,000 clones, about 92% were seen once, and the ten largest hold 0.3% to 0.45%. The sample was naive CD4+ T cells from PBMCs. Subset of the sample: naive CD4+ T cells isolated by negative enrichment. The source of this sequence is an adult with COVID-19.

CDR3 loop: CARGDSNYNEQFF. The CDR3 bases are TGTGCCAGGGGCGACAGCAACTACAATGAGCAGTTCTTC. The chain couples TRBV7-9 to TRBJ2-1; maybe TRBD1 (5 bases). Germline values: CDR1 SEHNR, CDR2 FQNEAQ (reference sequence). The CDR3 runs to 13 residues. Trimming shortened V by 9 bases and J by 3 bases, and 12 bases separated the two germline ends.